This is a list of T cell receptor beta chains from one sample in a study of Graves' ophthalmopathy and Graves' hyperthyroidism. TCRdb re-derived calls from the multiplex PCR reads in MiXCR, one entry per CDR3 protein. The sample shows about 620,000 distinct CDR3 sequences, 22% of them seen only once. The sample taken for sequencing was peripheral blood. All receptors derive from a young woman with stable Graves' hyperthyroidism. Some clones in this sample may be carry-over from other donors' samples. Both conserved end residues are part of each CDR3.

V gene	J gene	CDR3 protein
TRBV7-9	TRBJ1-1	CASSQKGKRTEAFF
TRBV7-6	TRBJ1-2	CGSSLASRGRRGYTF
TRBV5-1	TRBJ1-3	CASSLSPSESGNTIYF
TRBV20-1	TRBJ2-7	CSGEAGTGTSEQYF
TRBV5-5	TRBJ2-7	CASSPSTSRAYEQYF
TRBV30	TRBJ2-4	CAWSFGTSGIYIQYF
TRBV20-1	TRBJ2-7	CSARGYFSYEQYF
TRBV6-1	TRBJ2-2	CASSGISGGPPGELFF
TRBV12-3/TRBV12-4	TRBJ2-7	CASSRALYEQYF
TRBV30	TRBJ1-3	CAWSVIGNTIYF
TRBV4-3	TRBJ2-5	CASSLGQQTQYF
TRBV6-1	TRBJ2-7	CASLRPGTYEQYF
TRBV5-1	TRBJ1-1	CASSSPSRNTEAFF
TRBV28	TRBJ2-7	CASQGQGETYEQYF
TRBV6-1	TRBJ1-5	CASSDRGRNQPQHF
TRBV5-1	TRBJ2-7	CASSSTGPSYEQYF
TRBV7-8	TRBJ2-4	CASSLNQNIQYF
TRBV10-3	TRBJ1-5	CATAMGGGRNQPQHF
TRBV9	TRBJ1-6	CASSPTTGRSPLHF
TRBV7-9	TRBJ1-2	CASSLGEYYGYTF
TRBV6-1	TRBJ2-7	CASSEGLAVNYEQYF
TRBV5-1	TRBJ2-5	CASSLSSDRNQETQYF
TRBV6-1	TRBJ2-7	CASSPRVAGVGYEQYF
TRBV28	TRBJ2-6	CASSNRPTNVLTF
TRBV27	TRBJ1-1	CASSRQGSNTEAFF
TRBV11-2	TRBJ2-2	CASTRFASTGELFF
TRBV29-1	TRBJ2-2	CSVGQETYTGELFF
TRBV28	TRBJ1-3	CASSLPPANSGNTIYF